The 8 T cell receptor beta chains given below trace back to one sample, sequenced in a study of blood T cell repertoires in COVID-19. Clones were sequenced by immunoSEQ multiplex PCR, and TCRdb holds only the in-frame ones, with some missing. The sample carries roughly 280,000 clones, roughly 89% recorded once. The sample was PBMCs or T cells enriched from blood (not recorded which). The receptors derive from a woman between 55 and 75 years old who had recovered from COVID-19.

The rearrangement uses TRBV11-2 and TRBJ2-1; TRBD2 aligns across 7 bases. The CDR3 loop spans 16 amino acids. CDR1 and CDR2 (germline): SGHAT, FQNNGV. The trim removed 4 bases at V and 5 bases at J, leaving 11 bases unmatched. The CDR3 sequence: CASSSTSARGDNEQFF. In nucleotides, the CDR3 is TGTGCCAGCAGCTCAACTAGCGCTAGGGGAGACAATGAGCAGTTCTTC. The variable domain in full, with the rest retrieved from reference TRBV11-2 and TRBJ2-1, is EAGVAQSPRYKIIEKRQSVAFWCNPISGHATLYWYQQILGQGPKLLIQFQNNGVVDDSQLPKDRFSAERLKGVDSTLKIQPAKLEDSAVYLCASSSTSARGDNEQFFGPGTRLTVL.

The rearrangement links TRBV2 to TRBJ2-7; possible D gene TRBD1, 5 bases. Trimming removed 7 bases from V and 0 bases from J, with 13 bases in between. The CDR3 is made up of 14 amino acids. Germline V gives CDR1 SNHLY, CDR2 FYNNEI. CDR3 coding DNA: TGTGCCAGCAATAGCTTACAGGACTCCTACGAGCAGTACTTC. Its protein product is CASNSLQDSYEQYF.

CDR3 coding DNA: TGTGCCAGCAGTACCCCCAGCGGGAGGGACGCAGATACGCAGTATTTT. Its translation is CASSTPSGRDADTQYF. The V call is TRBV27, the J call TRBJ2-3, with 10 bases aligning to TRBD2. Losses at the gene ends were 5 bases for V and 4 bases for J; bases not matched to a gene: 9. The CDR3 sequence is 16 residues long. The germline V gene encodes CDR1 MNHEY and CDR2 SMNVEV (reference sequence).

The chain uses TRBV6-2 or TRBV6-3 and TRBJ1-1; possible D gene TRBD1, 6 bases. V was shortened by 2 bases and J by 4 bases, with 14 bases between the two germline ends. The CDR3 contains 15 residues. CDR1 and CDR2 from the germline V gene are MNHEY and SVGEGT. CDR3: CASSYPTQGTTEAFF. The CDR3 region has the DNA TGTGCCAGCAGTTACCCAACACAGGGTACCACTGAAGCTTTCTTT.

This chain links TRBV7-3 with TRBJ2-2; 10 bases are a match to TRBD2. CDR3 size: 17 residues. The germline gives CDR1 SGHTA, CDR2 FQGTGA. Losses at the gene ends were 4 bases for V and 6 bases for J; bases not matched to a gene: 11. The DNA for the CDR3 is TGTGCCAGCAGCTCCGCCCCGGGACTAGCGAGCGCCGGGGAGCTGTTTTTT. This encodes CASSSAPGLASAGELFF.

The gene calls are TRBV12-3 or TRBV12-4 and TRBJ1-5, with D unresolved. Trimming removed 3 bases from V and 3 bases from J, with 6 bases in between. CDR3 length: 13 residues. CDR3 nucleotide sequence: TGTGCCAGCAGTTTCGAGGTCAATCAGCCCCAGCATTTT. It encodes CASSFEVNQPQHF.

This chain links TRBV28 with TRBJ2-1; TRBD1 might be the D (5 bases). The V gene's germline CDR1 is MDHEN and CDR2 SYDVKM. The ends were cut back, 2 bases at V and 4 bases at J, with 9 bases in the middle. The CDR3 extends over 14 amino acids. CDR3 nucleotide sequence: TGTGCCAGCAGTTTAAACAACAGGTACAATGAGCAGTTCTTC. Encoded protein: CASSLNNRYNEQFF.

The V gene is TRBV11-2, the J gene TRBJ2-1; the match to TRBD2 covers 14 bases. The junction had 8 bases not matched to a gene; V was cut back by 5 bases and J by 8 bases. The CDR3 runs 16 residues. Germline assignment: CDR1 SGHAT and CDR2 FQNNGV. CDR3 DNA sequence: TGTGCCAGCAGCCCCCGACTAGCGGGGGGGGTGGATGAGCAGTTCTTC. It codes for CASSPRLAGGVDEQFF.